One and the same sample provided the 18 T cell receptor beta chains below, sequenced in a study of T-cell memory formation after mild COVID-19. MiXCR, run by TCRdb on the 5' RACE reads, gives a single entry per CDR3 protein. The profile shows approximately 480,000 distinct CDR3 sequences, around a sixth of them singletons. Sequencing used PBMCs or a T cell subset sorted from them (not recorded which). Receptor source: an adult woman who had mild COVID-19 (a few samples of this study predate the infection). Cell type and time point are not known.

This clonotype has at least ten counts. The CDR3 spells CASSLPDRVNEQFF. The CDR3 DNA sequence: TGCGCCAGCAGCCTCCCGGACAGGGTCAATGAGCAGTTCTTC. V is TRBV5-1 and J is TRBJ2-1, with TRBD1 identical over 8 bases. The CDR3 contains 14 residues. With V trimmed by 4 bases and J by 6 bases, 6 bases remained unmatched. Per germline, CDR1 SGHRS and CDR2 YFSETQ.

The chain employs TRBV5-5 and TRBJ1-2; 10 positions match TRBD1. Germline trimming cut 6 bases from V and 2 bases from J; bases unmatched to any gene: 7. Germline CDR1 reads SGHKS; CDR2 reads YYEKEE (reference sequence). This CDR3 has 15 amino acids. CDR3 in DNA: TGTGCCAGCACCGTCCCGGGACAGGGGAACTATGGCTACACCTTC. Protein product: CASTVPGQGNYGYTF.

This clonotype was detected a few times. This chain uses TRBV29-1 with TRBJ2-3; 8 bases line up with TRBD2. The CDR3 extends over 15 amino acids. CDR1 SQVTM and CDR2 ANQGSEA come from the germline V gene. The J segment lost 2 bases and the V segment lost 3 bases, leaving 7 bases of the junction unmatched. The chain's CDR3 is CSVEEAGDYTDTQYF. The CDR3 nucleotides read TGCAGCGTTGAGGAAGCGGGAGACTACACAGATACGCAGTATTTT.

The rearrangement uses TRBV9 and TRBJ1-6; 7 bases are a match to TRBD1. Losses at the gene ends were 4 bases for V and 8 bases for J; bases not matched to a gene: 15. Germline-derived CDR1 and CDR2 are SGDLS and YYNGEE. This CDR3 region has 17 residues. The CDR3: CASSPRTGTGDYSPLHF. The CDR3 DNA follows: TGTGCCAGCAGCCCCAGGACGGGTACAGGGGACTATTCACCCCTCCACTTT.

To note about this clonotype: The junction shows a germline mismatch at one end, possibly a read error. V usage is TRBV6-6 and J usage is TRBJ2-7; 9 positions match TRBD2. The CDR3 spans 13 residues. Germline CDR1 is MNHNY and CDR2 is SVGAGI (reference sequence). CDR3 region: CASIGTSSHEQYF. The CDR3 DNA is TGTGCCAGCATCGGGACTAGCTCCCACGAGCAGTACTTC.

This clonotype was counted only a few times. The gene calls are TRBV19 and TRBJ1-6; D gene ambiguous. The CDR3 length is 13 residues. The germline V gene has CDR1 LNHDA and CDR2 SQIVND (reference sequence). V shed 10 bases and J shed 3 bases, with 10 bases lying between them. CDR3: CATSWGYNSPLHF. DNA of the CDR3: TGTGCCACCTCATGGGGCTATAATTCACCCCTCCACTTT.

In its sample, this clonotype was seen a few times. The chain couples TRBV7-8 to TRBJ2-2, with 7 bases identical to TRBD1. Germline CDR1 and CDR2: SGHVS and FQNEAQ. This CDR3 contains 16 residues. After removal of 5 bases from V and 3 bases from J, the junction contained 9 bases not matched to a gene. The CDR3 spells CASSPRVGGHTGELFF. The CDR3 coding sequence is TGTGCCAGCAGCCCGAGAGTAGGGGGCCACACCGGGGAGCTGTTTTTT.

This clonotype was observed at least ten times. The genes are TRBV7-2 and TRBJ2-3, with TRBD2 as a possible D gene (5 bases). This CDR3 has 16 residues. CDR1 is SGHTA and CDR2 is FQGNSA in the germline V gene. Trimming removed 5 bases from V and 4 bases from J, with 19 bases in between. The CDR3 protein is CASSLLLRALADTQYF. Written as DNA, the CDR3 is TGTGCCAGCAGCCTCCTTTTGCGGGCGCTTGCAGATACGCAGTATTTT.

The table lists this clonotype with a few counts. The chain carries TRBV7-3 and TRBJ1-2, with TRBD1 as a possible D gene (5 bases). CDR3 length: 15 residues. Trimming removed 5 bases at V and 7 bases at J, with 20 bases between. Germline V CDR1 and CDR2: SGHTA, FQGTGA. The CDR3 DNA reads TGTGCCAGCAGCCCCGGACCTGGGACGATCGGTGGCTACACCTTC. Amino acid sequence: CASSPGPGTIGGYTF.

V and J are TRBV14 and TRBJ2-3; D is possibly TRBD2 (6 bases). Per germline, CDR1 SGHDN and CDR2 FVKESK. The V end lost 0 bases, the J end lost 1 base, and 14 bases lay between the germline ends. The CDR3 contains 17 residues. CDR3 sequence reads: CASSQDPLAAGTDTQYF. DNA for the CDR3: TGTGCCAGCAGCCAAGACCCACTAGCCGCCGGCACAGATACGCAGTATTTT.

Notes on this clonotype: A junction boundary mismatches the germline segment, possibly from a read error. V gene TRBV7-9 combines with J gene TRBJ2-7; 13 bases line up with TRBD2. This CDR3 contains 17 residues. Germline CDR1 is SEHNR and CDR2 is FQNEAQ (reference sequence). CDR3 nucleotide sequence: TGTGCCAGCAGTTTAGGGTCACTAGCGGGAGGGCCCAACGAGCAGTACTTC. Residues: CASSLGSLAGGPNEQYF.

This clonotype was picked up many times. The chain carries TRBV15 and TRBJ1-1; no clear D. The germline V gene has CDR1 LNHNV and CDR2 YYDKDF (reference sequence). CDR3 length equals 15 residues. Trimming cost V 0 bases and J 0 bases, with 8 bases left between them. The CDR3, as DNA: TGTGCCACCAGCAGAGATCGCCTCATGAACACTGAAGCTTTCTTT. Protein: CATSRDRLMNTEAFF.

In its sample, this clonotype was seen a few times. V is TRBV18 and J is TRBJ2-5, with D possibly being TRBD1 or TRBD2 (5 bases each). This CDR3 has 14 residues. CDR1 and CDR2 from the germline V gene are KGHSH and LQKENI. The V end lost 2 bases, the J end lost 5 bases, and 12 bases lay between the germline ends. CDR3 DNA sequence: TGTGCCAGCTCACCATCTGGGGGTCGTGAGACCCAGTACTTC. Encoded protein: CASSPSGGRETQYF.

The chain combines TRBV19 with TRBJ2-1, with 9 bases lining up with TRBD2. CDR1 is LNHDA and CDR2 is SQIVND in the germline V gene (reference sequence). V lost 3 bases and J lost 9; bases outside the gene matches: 9. This CDR3 has 15 residues. CDR3 sequence reads: CASSIGLAGSGEQFF. CDR3 bases: TGTGCCAGTAGTATCGGGCTAGCGGGATCGGGTGAGCAGTTCTTC.

The sample holds a few counts of this clonotype. The V call is TRBV12-3 or TRBV12-4, the J call TRBJ2-3; D is perhaps TRBD2 (6 bases). V lost 4 bases and J lost 4, with 15 bases in between. The CDR3 is 15 residues long. CDR3 residues: CASSYYRGRADTQYF. The DNA for the CDR3 is TGTGCCAGCAGTTACTACCGGGGGAGAGCAGATACGCAGTATTTT.

This clonotype was counted at least ten times. The V call is TRBV6-5, the J call TRBJ2-7; 8 bases are a match to TRBD1. With 6 bases clipped from V and 6 bases from J, the junction kept 7 bases outside the gene matches. The CDR3 is 13 residues long. In germline, CDR1 is MNHEY, CDR2 SVGAGI. For the CDR3, the DNA is TGTGCCAGCAGGGACAGGGTATTTGGCGAGCAGTACTTC. This gives the protein CASRDRVFGEQYF.

This clonotype was recorded once. The chain is built from TRBV10-3 and TRBJ1-2; 7 bases match TRBD1. With V trimmed by 3 bases and J by 2 bases, 12 bases remained unmatched. Germline V CDR1 and CDR2: ENHRY, SYGVKD. The CDR3 has 17 residues. The CDR3 nucleotides read TGTGCCATCAGTGACTATAACCGACAGGGTGCCAACTATGGCTACACCTTC. Its translation: CAISDYNRQGANYGYTF.

The chain is built from TRBV4-2 and TRBJ2-1; D ambiguous. CDR3 length: 13 residues. Germline V CDR1 and CDR2: LGHNA, YNFKEQ. V lost 1 base and J 4 bases, leaving 5 bases between the germline ends. The CDR3 bases are TGTGCCAGCAGCCAAGTAGGTTACAATGAGCAGTTCTTC. Translating gives CASSQVGYNEQFF.